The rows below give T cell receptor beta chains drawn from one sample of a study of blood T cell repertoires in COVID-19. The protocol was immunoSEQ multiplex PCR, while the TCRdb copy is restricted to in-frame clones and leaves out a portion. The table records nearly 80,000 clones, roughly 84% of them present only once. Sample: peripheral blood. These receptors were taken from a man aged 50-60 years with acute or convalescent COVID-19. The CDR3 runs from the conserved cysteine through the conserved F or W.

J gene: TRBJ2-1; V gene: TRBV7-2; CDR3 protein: CASSLESGRNEQFF
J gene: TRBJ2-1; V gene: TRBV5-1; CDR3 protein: CASSLSGRADEQFF
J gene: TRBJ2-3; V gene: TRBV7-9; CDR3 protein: CASSSQTASGAGGLDTQYF
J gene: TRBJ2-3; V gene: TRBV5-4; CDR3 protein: CASSWGLVNTDTQYF
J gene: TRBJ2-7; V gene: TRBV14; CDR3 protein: CASSPYTSYEQYF
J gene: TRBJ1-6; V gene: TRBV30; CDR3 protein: CAWSGQVYNSPLHF
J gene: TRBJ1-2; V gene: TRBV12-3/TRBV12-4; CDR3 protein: CASSSGTGSITF
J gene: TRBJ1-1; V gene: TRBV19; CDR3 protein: CASSSVRGRNTEAFF
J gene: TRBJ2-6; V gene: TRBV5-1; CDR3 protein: CASRLSSSGANVLTF
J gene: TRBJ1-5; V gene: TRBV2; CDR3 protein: CASSLRQGGSNQPQHF
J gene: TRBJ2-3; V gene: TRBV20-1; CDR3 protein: CSASSGLPTSTDTQYF
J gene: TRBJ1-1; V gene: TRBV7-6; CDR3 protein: CASSLGGQGWNTEAFF
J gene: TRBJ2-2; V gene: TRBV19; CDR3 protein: CASSSSRGNTGELFF
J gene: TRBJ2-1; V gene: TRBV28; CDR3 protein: CASSWDIAGAYNEQFF
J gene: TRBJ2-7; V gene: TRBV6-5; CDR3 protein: CASSYSDRGSYEQYF
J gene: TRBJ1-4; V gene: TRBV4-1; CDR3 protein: CASSQAPWGDGEKLFF
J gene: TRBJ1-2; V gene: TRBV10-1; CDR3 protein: CASSAGGDYGYTF
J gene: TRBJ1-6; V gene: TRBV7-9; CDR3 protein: CASSKDPGGSPLHF
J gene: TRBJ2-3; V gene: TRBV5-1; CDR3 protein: CASSLQLGTDTQYF
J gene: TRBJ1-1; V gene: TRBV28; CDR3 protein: CASSSGTRINEAFF
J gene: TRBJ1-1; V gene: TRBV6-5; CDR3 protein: CASSYPGGTEAFF
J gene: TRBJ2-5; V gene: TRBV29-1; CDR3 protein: CSAMKVDGRGQYF
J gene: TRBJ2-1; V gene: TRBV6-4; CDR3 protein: CASSDRGYNEQFF
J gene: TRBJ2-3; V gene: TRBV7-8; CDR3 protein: CASSPNGLRADTQYF
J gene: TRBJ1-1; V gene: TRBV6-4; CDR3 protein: CASNNRYTEAFF
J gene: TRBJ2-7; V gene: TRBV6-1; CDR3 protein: CASSDPPRGGGYEQYF
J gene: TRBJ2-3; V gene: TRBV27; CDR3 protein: CASSLSGRAGVASDTQYF
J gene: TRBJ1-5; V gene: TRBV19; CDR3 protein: CASSIGSQPQHF
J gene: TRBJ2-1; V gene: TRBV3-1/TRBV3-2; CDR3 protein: CASSQVVTTPNSYNEQFF
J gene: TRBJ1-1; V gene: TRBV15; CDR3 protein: CATSGQLNTEAFF
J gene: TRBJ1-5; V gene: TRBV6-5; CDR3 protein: CASSWDRGQPQHF
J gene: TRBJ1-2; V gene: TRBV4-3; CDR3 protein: CASSHNTGVNGYTF
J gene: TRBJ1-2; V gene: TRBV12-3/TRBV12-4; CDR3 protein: CASSPSGQFYTF
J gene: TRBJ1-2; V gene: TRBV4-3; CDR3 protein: CASSRSAGGMTNGYTF
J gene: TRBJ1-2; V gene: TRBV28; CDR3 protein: CASSLLVYQGIYGYTF
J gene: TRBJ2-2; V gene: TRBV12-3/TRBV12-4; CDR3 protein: CATRQGAYGELFF
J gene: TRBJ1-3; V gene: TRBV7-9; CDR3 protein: CASSLERFPIYF
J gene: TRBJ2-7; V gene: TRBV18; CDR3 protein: CASSRPDTYEQYF
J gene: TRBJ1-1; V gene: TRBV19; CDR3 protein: CASSMRLTTEAFF
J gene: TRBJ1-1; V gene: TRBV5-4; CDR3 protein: CASSLDSNTEAFF
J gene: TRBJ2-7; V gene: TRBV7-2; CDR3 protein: CASSPYRGNYEQYF
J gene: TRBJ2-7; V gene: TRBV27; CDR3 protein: CASSLGAGDIYEQYF
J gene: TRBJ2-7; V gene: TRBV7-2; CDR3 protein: CASSSGTLLVEQYF
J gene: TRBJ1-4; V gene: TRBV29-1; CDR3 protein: CSVGGTVNEKLFF
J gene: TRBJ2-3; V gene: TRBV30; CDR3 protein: CAWSVGADTQYF
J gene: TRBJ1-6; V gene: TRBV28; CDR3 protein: CASSLLSGGGSPLHF
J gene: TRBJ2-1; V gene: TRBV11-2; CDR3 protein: CASRTARGRVIEQFF
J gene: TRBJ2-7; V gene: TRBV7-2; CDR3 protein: CASSLASGTGPTYEQYF
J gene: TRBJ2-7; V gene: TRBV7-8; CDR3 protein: CASERQGFHEQYF
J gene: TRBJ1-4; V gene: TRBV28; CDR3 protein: CASSLLQGFYEKLFF
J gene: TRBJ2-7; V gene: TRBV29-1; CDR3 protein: CSVEGQRGYEQYF
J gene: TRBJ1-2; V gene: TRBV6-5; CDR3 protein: CASSYSGTGDYGYTF